These T cell receptor beta chains were read from a single sample in a study of metastatic and nonmetastatic thyroid tumors. TCRdb re-called the PCR reads through MiXCR. The table records around 45,000 clones, less than 3.5% of them present only once. The source material was blood. The receptors were sampled from a female donor with papillary thyroid cancer or a benign thyroid nodule (not recorded which). Some clones in this sample may be carry-over from other donors' samples. Each CDR3 is given with its conserved first and last residue. The D gene is left open where the match is weak. Rows may omit the clone size; those that give it use once, few, many or a size class.

DNA	CDR3	D	V	J	size
TGTGCCAGCAGTTTAGCAGGGGGGCTACAAGCCTACGAGCAGTACTTC	CASSLAGGLQAYEQYF	NA	TRBV28	TRBJ2-7	many
TGTGCCAGCAGTTTGCGGGGGCTTAAGGAGACCCAGTACTTC	CASSLRGLKETQYF	NA	TRBV12-3/TRBV12-4	TRBJ2-5	NA
TGTGCCAGCAGCCTAGGCTCTAGCTCCTACAATGAGCAGTTCTTC	CASSLGSSSYNEQFF	NA	TRBV11-3	TRBJ2-1	few
TGTGCCAGCAGTGAACAGACTAGCGGCTACAATGAGCAGTTCTTC	CASSEQTSGYNEQFF	TRBD2	TRBV6-1	TRBJ2-1	few
TGTGCCACCAGTATCTCCAATGAGCAGTTCTTC	CATSISNEQFF	NA	TRBV24-1	TRBJ2-1	many
TGTGCCAGCAGAAGTACGGATGTTTATAGAGCTTTCTTT	CASRSTDVYRAFF	NA	TRBV28	TRBJ1-1	NA
TGTGCCAGCAGCTTAGCTGGCGGGGGTGCCTACGAGCAGTACTTC	CASSLAGGGAYEQYF	TRBD2	TRBV7-6	TRBJ2-7	few
TGTGCCAGCAGGCAAACGACAGCGAACACTGAAGCTTTCTTT	CASRQTTANTEAFF	NA	TRBV5-5	TRBJ1-1	few
TGTGCCAGCAGGGGAGACTACGAGCAGTACTTC	CASRGDYEQYF	NA	TRBV6-1	TRBJ2-7	NA
TGCAGTGCTAGAGATGGCCGAGGGGGTCGAACAGATACGCAGTATTTT	CSARDGRGGRTDTQYF	NA	TRBV20-1	TRBJ2-3	few
TGCAGTGCCCGACTAGCGGGAGCGAAGGTATACAATGAGCAGTTCTTC	CSARLAGAKVYNEQFF	TRBD2	TRBV20-1	TRBJ2-1	many
TGCGCCAGCAGCTTGGGACTCACGTTCGGTGAGCAGTTCTTC	CASSLGLTFGEQFF	NA	TRBV5-1	TRBJ2-1	medium-sized
TGTGCCAGCAGCTTCGATTTTTCCGGGGAGCTGTTTTTT	CASSFDFSGELFF	NA	TRBV11-3	TRBJ2-2	few
TGCGCCAGCAGCCGCCCTGGCGGCGAGCAGTTCTTC	CASSRPGGEQFF	NA	TRBV5-1	TRBJ2-1	many
TGTGCCAGCAGTGAAGGGGGGGGAGCCACAGATACGCAGTATTTT	CASSEGGGATDTQYF	TRBD2	TRBV6-1	TRBJ2-3	NA
TGTGCCAGCAGAATAAGGGGGTTGAACACTGAAGCTTTCTTT	CASRIRGLNTEAFF	NA	TRBV6-1	TRBJ1-1	few
TGTGCCAGTATCAGTTTCTCTGGGGCCAACGTCCTGACTTTC	CASISFSGANVLTF	NA	TRBV19	TRBJ2-6	NA
TGCGCCAGCAGCCAACAGGGACAGGGGGGATATGGCTACACCTTC	CASSQQGQGGYGYTF	TRBD1	TRBV4-1	TRBJ1-2	many
TGTGCCAGCAGCCAAGATCTCAGTGCTGGAAACACCATATATTTT	CASSQDLSAGNTIYF	NA	TRBV3-1	TRBJ1-3	many
TGTGCCAGCAGCCAGAGACAGGGGCAGCCCCAGCATTTT	CASSQRQGQPQHF	TRBD1	TRBV3-1	TRBJ1-5	many
TGTGCCTGGAGTGTAGGGGGGAGCGAGCAGTACTTC	CAWSVGGSEQYF	NA	TRBV30	TRBJ2-7	NA
TGCAGTGCTAAGATGGTCGGCGGGTCAGGTCAGCCCCAGCATTTT	CSAKMVGGSGQPQHF	NA	TRBV20-1	TRBJ1-5	NA
TGTGCCAGCAGTAACAACAGGGGGATCGAGTACGAGCAGTACTTC	CASSNNRGIEYEQYF	TRBD1	TRBV27	TRBJ2-7	NA
TGTGCCAGCAGCTTATATAGACAGACCTACGAGCAGTACTTC	CASSLYRQTYEQYF	NA	TRBV7-8	TRBJ2-7	many
TGTGCCAGCAGCCTCCCGGGGGGGACAGGGACCTCACCCCTCCACTTT	CASSLPGGTGTSPLHF	TRBD1	TRBV6-2/TRBV6-3	TRBJ1-6	few
TGTGCCAGCAGCTTAACGGGCAGGCTAACCGGGGAGCTGTTTTTT	CASSLTGRLTGELFF	NA	TRBV7-3	TRBJ2-2	many
TGTGCCAGCAGTTCAATAGCGGGACAGGGGACAACTTTTGAGCAGTTCTTC	CASSSIAGQGTTFEQFF	TRBD1	TRBV6-1	TRBJ2-1	many
TGTGCCAGCAGTTTAGGCAGGGACGGGCAGCCCCAGCATTTT	CASSLGRDGQPQHF	NA	TRBV28	TRBJ1-5	few
TGCGCCAGCAGCGCCTTTGGGCGCGAGCAGTACTTC	CASSAFGREQYF	NA	TRBV5-1	TRBJ2-7	many
TGCAGCGTTAGGTTAAGCGGGAGAGGAGATACGCAGTATTTT	CSVRLSGRGDTQYF	TRBD2	TRBV29-1	TRBJ2-3	many
TGTGCCAGCAGTTCCACTAGCGGGGGTGTATCCGGGGAGCTGTTTTTT	CASSSTSGGVSGELFF	TRBD2	TRBV6-1	TRBJ2-2	few
TGTGCCAGCAGTTTTATCGGGGGCGGAAACACCATATATTTT	CASSFIGGGNTIYF	NA	TRBV2	TRBJ1-3	NA
TGTGCCACCAGCAGTTTGGGGGAACCAGATACGCAGTATTTT	CATSSLGEPDTQYF	NA	TRBV15	TRBJ2-3	many
TGTGCCAGCATACCTAGCGGTAGGGCCTACGAGCAGTACTTC	CASIPSGRAYEQYF	TRBD2	TRBV6-2/TRBV6-3	TRBJ2-7	NA
TGCAGTGCTAGAGTGGCGAAGGGGGAGCAGTACTTC	CSARVAKGEQYF	NA	TRBV20-1	TRBJ2-7	many